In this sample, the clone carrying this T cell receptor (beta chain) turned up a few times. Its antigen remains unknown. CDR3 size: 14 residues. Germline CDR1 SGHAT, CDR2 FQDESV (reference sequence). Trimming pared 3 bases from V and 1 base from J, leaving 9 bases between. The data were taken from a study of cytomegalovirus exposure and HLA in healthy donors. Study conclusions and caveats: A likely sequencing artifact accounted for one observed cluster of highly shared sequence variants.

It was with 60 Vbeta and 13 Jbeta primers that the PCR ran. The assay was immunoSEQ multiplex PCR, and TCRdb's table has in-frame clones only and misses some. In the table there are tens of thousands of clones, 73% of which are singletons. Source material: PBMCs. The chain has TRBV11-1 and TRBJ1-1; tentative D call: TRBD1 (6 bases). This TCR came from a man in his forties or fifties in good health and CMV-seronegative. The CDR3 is CASSFHRANTEAFF. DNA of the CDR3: TGTGCCAGCAGCTTTCACAGGGCGAACACTGAAGCTTTCTTT.